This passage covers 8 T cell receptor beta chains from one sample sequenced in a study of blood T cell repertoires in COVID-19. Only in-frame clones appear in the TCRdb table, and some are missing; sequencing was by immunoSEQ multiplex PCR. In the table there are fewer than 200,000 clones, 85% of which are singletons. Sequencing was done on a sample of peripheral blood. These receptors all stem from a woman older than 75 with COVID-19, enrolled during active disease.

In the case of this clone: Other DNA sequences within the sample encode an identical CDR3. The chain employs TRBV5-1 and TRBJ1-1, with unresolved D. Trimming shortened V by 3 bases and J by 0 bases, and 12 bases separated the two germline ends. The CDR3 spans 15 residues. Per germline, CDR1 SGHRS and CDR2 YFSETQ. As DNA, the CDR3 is TGCGCCAGCAGCTGGGCGGGCGGGATGAACACTGAAGCTTTCTTT. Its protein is CASSWAGGMNTEAFF.

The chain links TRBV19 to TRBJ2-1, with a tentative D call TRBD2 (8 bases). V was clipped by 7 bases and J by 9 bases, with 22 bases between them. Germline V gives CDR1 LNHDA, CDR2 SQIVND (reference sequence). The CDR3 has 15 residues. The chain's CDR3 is CASTPGGQGVAEQFF. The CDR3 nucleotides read TGTGCCAGTACCCCGGGGGGGCAGGGGGTGGCTGAGCAGTTCTTC.

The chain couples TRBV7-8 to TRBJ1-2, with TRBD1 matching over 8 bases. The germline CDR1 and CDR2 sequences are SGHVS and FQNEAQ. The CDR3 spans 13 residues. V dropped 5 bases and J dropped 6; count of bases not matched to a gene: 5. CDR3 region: CASSVDRGNGYTF. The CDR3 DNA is TGTGCCAGCAGCGTCGACAGGGGAAATGGCTACACCTTC. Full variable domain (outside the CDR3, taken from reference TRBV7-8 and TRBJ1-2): GAGVSQSPRYKVAKRGQDVALRCDPISGHVSLFWYQQALGQGPEFLTYFQNEAQLDKSGLPSDRFFAERPEGSVSTLKIQRTQQEDSAVYLCASSVDRGNGYTFGSGTRLTVV.

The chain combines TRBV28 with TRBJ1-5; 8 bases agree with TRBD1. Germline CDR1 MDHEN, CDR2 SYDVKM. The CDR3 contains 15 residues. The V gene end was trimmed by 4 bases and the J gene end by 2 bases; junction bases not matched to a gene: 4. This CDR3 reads CASSSTGQGNQPQHF. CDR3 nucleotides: TGTGCCAGCAGTTCGACGGGACAGGGCAATCAGCCCCAGCATTTT.

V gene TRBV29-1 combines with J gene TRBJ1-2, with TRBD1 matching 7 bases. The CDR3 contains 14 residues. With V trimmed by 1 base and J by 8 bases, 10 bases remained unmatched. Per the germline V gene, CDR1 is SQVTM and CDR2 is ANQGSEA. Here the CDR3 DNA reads TGCAGCGTTGAAGGAGCCGAAGGGGGCGAGGGCTACACCTTC. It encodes CSVEGAEGGEGYTF.

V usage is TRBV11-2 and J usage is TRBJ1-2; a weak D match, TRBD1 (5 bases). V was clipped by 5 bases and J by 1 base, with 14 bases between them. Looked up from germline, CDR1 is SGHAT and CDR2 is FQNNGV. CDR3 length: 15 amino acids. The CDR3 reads CASSTTTVYNYGYTF. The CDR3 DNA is TGTGCCAGCAGCACCACGACAGTATATAACTATGGCTACACCTTC.

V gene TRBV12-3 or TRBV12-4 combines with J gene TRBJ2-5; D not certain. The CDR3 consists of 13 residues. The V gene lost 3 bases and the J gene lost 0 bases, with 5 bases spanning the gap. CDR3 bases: TGTGCCAGCAGTTTGGGCAACCAAGAGACCCAGTACTTC. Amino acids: CASSLGNQETQYF.

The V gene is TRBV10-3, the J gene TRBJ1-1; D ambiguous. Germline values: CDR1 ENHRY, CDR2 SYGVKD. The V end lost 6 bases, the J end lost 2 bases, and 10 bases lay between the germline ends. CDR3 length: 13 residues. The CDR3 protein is CAIRIGVNTEAFF. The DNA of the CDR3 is TGTGCCATCAGGATTGGAGTAAACACTGAAGCTTTCTTT.